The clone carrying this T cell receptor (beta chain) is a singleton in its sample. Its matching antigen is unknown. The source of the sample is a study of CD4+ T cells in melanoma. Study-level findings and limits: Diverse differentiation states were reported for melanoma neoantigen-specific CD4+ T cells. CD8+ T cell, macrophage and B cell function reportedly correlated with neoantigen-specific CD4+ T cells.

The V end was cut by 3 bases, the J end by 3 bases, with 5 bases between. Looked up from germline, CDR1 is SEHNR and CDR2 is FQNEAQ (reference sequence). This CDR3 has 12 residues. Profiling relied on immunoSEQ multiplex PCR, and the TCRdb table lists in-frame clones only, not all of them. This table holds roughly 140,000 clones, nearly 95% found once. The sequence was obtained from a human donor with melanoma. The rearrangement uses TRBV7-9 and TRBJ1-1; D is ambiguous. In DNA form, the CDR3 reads TGTGCCAGCAGCTTCGGACACACTGAAGCTTTCTTT. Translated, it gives CASSFGHTEAFF.